This TCR beta chain was sequenced for a study of shared clonotypes between healthy human individuals. Repertoires were generated with immunoSEQ multiplex PCR, while TCRdb's copy carries only in-frame clones and drops some. The table shows 700,000 to 950,000 clones, with about 96% occurring only once. In the naive CD8 group, cells lacked CD45RO and were positively selected for CCR7, so terminally differentiated effector memory CD45RA+ cells were left out. The CDR3 length is 14 residues. CDR1 SGHNT and CDR2 YENEEA come from the germline V gene. V was clipped by 5 bases and J by 7 bases, with 15 bases between them.

The sample taken for sequencing was naive CD8+ T cells sorted from blood. The chain is built from TRBV11-3 and TRBJ2-1; a possible D gene is TRBD1 (6 bases). The TCR sequence derives from a man in his thirties or forties in good health. CDR3 DNA sequence: TGTGCCAGCAGCGGCACCGGGACACAGAATGAGCAGTTCTTC. This encodes CASSGTGTQNEQFF.